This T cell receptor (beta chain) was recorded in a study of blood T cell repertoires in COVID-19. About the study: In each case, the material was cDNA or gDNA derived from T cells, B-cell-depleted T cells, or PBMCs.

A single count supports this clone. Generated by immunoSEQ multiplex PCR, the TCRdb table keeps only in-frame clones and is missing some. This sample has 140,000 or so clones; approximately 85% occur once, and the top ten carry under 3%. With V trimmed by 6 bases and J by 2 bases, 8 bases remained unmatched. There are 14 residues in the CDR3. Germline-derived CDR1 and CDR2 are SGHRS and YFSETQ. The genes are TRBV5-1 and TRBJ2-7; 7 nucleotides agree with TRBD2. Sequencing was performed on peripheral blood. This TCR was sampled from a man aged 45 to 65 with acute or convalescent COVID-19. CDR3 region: CASTWASGTYEQYF. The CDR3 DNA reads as TGCGCCAGCACCTGGGCCAGCGGGACCTACGAGCAGTACTTC. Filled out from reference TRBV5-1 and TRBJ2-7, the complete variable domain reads KAGVTQTPRYLIKTRGQQVTLSCSPISGHRSVSWYQQTPGQGLQFLFEYFSETQRNKGNFPGRFSGRQFSNSRSEMNVSTLELGDSALYLCASTWASGTYEQYFGPGTRLTVT.